This T cell receptor beta chain was captured by sequencing in a study of graft-versus-host responses after intestinal transplantation. Study-level background: Each recipient received a multivisceral, liver-intestinal, or isolated intestinal graft. General observations from the study: Detected in recipient marrow were GvH clones, some of which were first observed in ileum or blood.

This clone was seen a handful of times. Its target is not known. Germline CDR1 and CDR2: MNHNS and SASEGT. The ends were cut back, 4 bases at V and 7 bases at J, with 13 bases in the middle. There are 14 residues in the CDR3. Libraries were prepared by immunoSEQ multiplex PCR; TCRdb keeps only in-frame clonotypes and omits some of them. The table includes around 120,000 clones, 90% detected once. V gene TRBV6-1 combines with J gene TRBJ1-4, with unresolved D. This material consisted of unstimulated CD4+ T cells sorted from spleen or lymph node cells, taken before intestinal transplant. The TCR comes from a human donor who received an intestinal transplant. CDR3 bases: TGTGCCAGCAGTGCACGATGGCTAGGTGAAAAACTGTTTTTT. It is translated as CASSARWLGEKLFF.